Below, 4 T cell receptor beta chains from the same sample are listed, as sequenced in a study of human T cells and chemical hapten exposure. The time point denotes: pre-sensitization, week 0. Regarding treatment: therapeutic diphenylcyclopropenone sensitization with weekly scalp DPC. Each CDR3 protein gets one entry after TCRdb re-called the RACE reads with MiXCR. The table lists tens of thousands of distinct CDR3 sequences, around 7% of them singletons, with around 1.6% in the top ten. Material: whole blood, obtained in connection with sensitization to the hapten diphenylcyclopropenone (DPC). These receptors were collected from a woman younger than 45 with alopecia areata. Some clones in this sample may be carry-over from other donors' samples.

This clonotype occurred many times. V usage is TRBV7-8 and J usage is TRBJ2-1; 8 nucleotides agree with TRBD1. Germline trimming cut 6 bases from V and 3 bases from J; bases unmatched to any gene: 7. The germline V gene encodes CDR1 SGHVS and CDR2 FQNEAQ. This CDR3 is built from 15 residues. CDR3 DNA: TGTGCCAGCAGACCCGACAGGGGTAGCTACAATGAGCAGTTCTTC. This gives the protein CASRPDRGSYNEQFF.

This clonotype has ten or more counts. This chain joins TRBV29-1 and TRBJ1-2; perhaps TRBD1 as D (5 bases). Looked up from germline, CDR1 is SQVTM and CDR2 is ANQGSEA. The CDR3 spans 10 residues. V lost 4 bases to trimming and J lost 8 bases, with 8 bases between them. The CDR3 sequence is CSVGGRGYTF. The CDR3 DNA sequence: TGCAGCGTTGGGGGCAGGGGCTACACCTTC.

In its sample, this clonotype was seen a few times. V usage is TRBV7-9 and J usage is TRBJ1-2; tentatively, D is TRBD1 (5 bases). Germline loops: CDR1 SEHNR, CDR2 FQNEAQ (reference sequence). The CDR3 runs to 18 residues. The V gene lost 3 bases and the J gene lost 4 bases, with 24 bases spanning the gap. The CDR3 region has the DNA TGTGCCAGCAGCTTGGGGGGGGACCCCACGGCTTGGCCCTATGGCTACACCTTC. Its translation is CASSLGGDPTAWPYGYTF.

This clonotype has just a few counts. The chain is built from TRBV6-1 and TRBJ1-2, with 8 bases matching TRBD1. V lost 8 bases to trimming and J lost 1 base; unmatched junction nucleotides: 6. The CDR3 covers 14 residues. CDR1 MNHNS and CDR2 SASEGT come from the germline V gene. CDR3 DNA sequence: TGTGCCAGCGGGGACAGGAGGTTTAACTATGGCTACACCTTC. Its translation is CASGDRRFNYGYTF.